This T cell receptor beta chain is drawn from a study of cytomegalovirus exposure and HLA in healthy donors. Study-wide results and caveats: The study put 150 or so TCR beta chains on its list as cytomegalovirus-associated. The authors later linked a missense DCLRE1C variant to TCR beta V- and J-gene trimming. Cytomegalovirus status was reportedly diagnosed by the classifier with high specificity and sensitivity.

Healthy bone marrow donors supplied every sample. Trimming took 4 bases from V and 1 from J; bases not matched to a gene: 4. CDR3 size: 16 residues. Per the germline V gene, CDR1 is SGHTS and CDR2 is YDEGEE. In the PCR, 60 Vbeta and 13 Jbeta primers were used. TCRdb's table, derived via immunoSEQ multiplex PCR, lists solely in-frame clones and lacks some. The sample carries about 170,000 clones, roughly 79% recorded once. To note about this clone: Its matching antigen is unknown.

This clonotype was sampled from a woman in her 30s in good health and CMV-seropositive. The sample comprised PBMCs. This sequence joins TRBV5-8 and TRBJ2-5, with 13 bases identical to TRBD2. CDR3 coding DNA: TGTGCCAGCAGCCCGGGACTAGCGGGGCTCCAAGAGACCCAGTACTTC. It yields the protein CASSPGLAGLQETQYF.